This T cell receptor beta chain was documented in a study of control samples from healthy donors and cancer patients. This clone was seen a single time. Germline CDR1 LGHDT, CDR2 YNNKEL (reference sequence). The CDR3 consists of 16 residues. Trimming pared 6 bases from V and 3 bases from J, leaving 21 bases between. TCRdb's table, derived via immunoSEQ multiplex PCR, lists solely in-frame clones and lacks some. The repertoire consists of 140,000 to 150,000 clones, with 80% to 95% occurring once and the leading ten covering 3.2%. The material sequenced was blood. The sequence came from a man aged 30 to 39 in good health. The chain joins TRBV3-1 (or the pseudogene TRBV3-2) to TRBJ2-7; D is perhaps TRBD1 or TRBD2 (5 bases each). The CDR3: CASRTISTGTDYEQYF. In DNA, the CDR3 is TGTGCCAGCAGGACAATTTCAACCGGGACGGACTACGAGCAGTACTTC.